The clone carrying this TCR beta chain appeared many times. Its antigen is as yet unknown. TCR beta CDR3 regions were amplified from RNA. HTBI primers were the set used in a first-round RT-PCR of the TCR CDR3. TCRdb reprocessed the multiplex PCR reads with MiXCR, giving one entry per CDR3 protein. The sample yields about 510,000 distinct CDR3 sequences, about 14% seen once. The data were taken from a study of T cells in Graves' hyperthyroidism and ophthalmopathy. Findings and caveats of the study: For ophthalmopathy, model prediction preceded onset by a median 6.5 months.

CDR1 and CDR2 from the germline V gene are GTSNPN and SVGIG (reference sequence). Trimming cost V 3 bases and J 14 bases, with 19 bases left between them. CDR3 length equals 12 residues. Patients aged 18 to 65 had newly diagnosed hyperthyroidism of under 2 months' duration. This sample holds PBMCs from 10 ml fresh peripheral blood. J is TRBJ2-5 and V is TRBV30; D might be TRBD1 or TRBD2, each matching 5 bases. The specimen was blood. The source of this sequence is a woman in her thirties or forties with Graves' hyperthyroidism. CDR3: CAWSALGDPLYF. The CDR3 DNA reads TGTGCCTGGAGCGCCCTCGGGGACCCGTTATACTTC. Full variable domain (missing parts from reference TRBV30 and TRBJ2-5): SQTIHQWPATLVQPVGSPLSLECTVEGTSNPNLYWYRQAAGRGLQLLFYSVGIGQISSEVPQNLSASRPQDRQFILSSKKLLLSDSGFYLCAWSALGDPLYFGPGTRLLVL.